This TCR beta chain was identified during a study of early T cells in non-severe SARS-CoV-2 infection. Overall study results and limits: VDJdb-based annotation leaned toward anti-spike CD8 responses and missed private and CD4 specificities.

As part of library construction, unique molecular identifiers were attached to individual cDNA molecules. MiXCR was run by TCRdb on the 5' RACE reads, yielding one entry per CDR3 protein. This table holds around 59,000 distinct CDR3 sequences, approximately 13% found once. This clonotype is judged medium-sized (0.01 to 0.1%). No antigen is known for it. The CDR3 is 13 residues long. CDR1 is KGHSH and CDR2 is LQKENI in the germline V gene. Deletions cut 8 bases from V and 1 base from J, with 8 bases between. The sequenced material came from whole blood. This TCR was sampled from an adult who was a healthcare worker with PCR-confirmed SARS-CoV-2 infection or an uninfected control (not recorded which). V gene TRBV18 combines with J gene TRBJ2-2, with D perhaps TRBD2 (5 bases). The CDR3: CASPAVNTGELFF. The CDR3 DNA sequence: TGTGCCAGCCCAGCGGTGAACACCGGGGAGCTGTTTTTT.